The following is a T cell receptor beta chain sequence with its context. Its target is unknown. The PCR ran on 60 Vbeta and 13 Jbeta primers. TCRdb's copy holds only in-frame clones and misses some; the assay was immunoSEQ multiplex PCR. The data contain about 180,000 clones, about 85% of them singletons. This specimen belongs to a study of cytomegalovirus exposure and HLA in healthy donors. Germline loops: CDR1 SNHLY, CDR2 FYNNEI. The CDR3 has 15 residues. Between the trimmed V and J ends, which lost 4 bases and 3 bases, there was a span of 13 bases. Broader study findings: The only immune exposure information that was available was CMV serostatus. In a later analysis, approximately 18,000 TCR beta sequences were associated with HLA alleles at 0.05 false discovery rate. A later analysis linked a missense DCLRE1C variant to TCR beta V- and J-gene trimming.

The chain has TRBV2 and TRBJ1-3, with TRBD1 as a possible D gene (6 bases). The receptor was derived from a boy aged 2 to 10 in good health and CMV-seronegative. Specimen: PBMCs. The CDR3 DNA reads TGTGCCAGCAGTGGAAACAGGGCGGTTGGAAACACCATATATTTT. Encoded protein: CASSGNRAVGNTIYF.